The rows below give T cell receptor beta chains drawn from one sample of a study of T cell responses to AZD1222 COVID-19 vaccine. Produced via immunoSEQ multiplex PCR; TCRdb's table is partial and in-frame only. Among some 98,000 clones listed, about nine tenths were seen once. The sample was peripheral blood, taken 28 days after the second AZD1222 dose. Receptors originate from an adult who received the AZD1222 COVID-19 vaccine. Both conserved end residues are part of each CDR3. The order of the fields is J gene, D gene, V gene, clone size, CDR3 length, CDR3 DNA, CDR3 protein. A D gene is named only where the DNA matches it firmly. Some rows mark clone size as missing; the rest say once, few, many or name a class of expanded clone.

J gene: TRBJ1-2
D gene: TRBD1
V gene: TRBV19
clone size: NA
CDR3 length: 16
CDR3 DNA: TGTGCCAGTAGCACGACCGGGACAGGGGGGAACTATGGCTACACCTTC
CDR3 protein: CASSTTGTGGNYGYTF

J gene: TRBJ1-5
D gene: NA
V gene: TRBV2
clone size: NA
CDR3 length: 12
CDR3 DNA: TGTGCCAGGGACCTGGGCAATCAGCCCCAGCATTTT
CDR3 protein: CARDLGNQPQHF

J gene: TRBJ1-1
D gene: NA
V gene: TRBV5-1
clone size: NA
CDR3 length: 13
CDR3 DNA: TGCGCCAGCAGCTTATCACAGAACACTGAAGCTTTCTTT
CDR3 protein: CASSLSQNTEAFF

J gene: TRBJ2-7
D gene: NA
V gene: TRBV18
clone size: NA
CDR3 length: 13
CDR3 DNA: TGTGCCAGCTCACCGGCGACAGCCTACGAGCAGTACTTC
CDR3 protein: CASSPATAYEQYF

J gene: TRBJ2-6
D gene: NA
V gene: TRBV19
clone size: NA
CDR3 length: 17
CDR3 DNA: TGTGCCAGTAGTATAGAGGGACGGGCAGCTGGGGCCAACGTCCTGACTTTC
CDR3 protein: CASSIEGRAAGANVLTF

J gene: TRBJ2-7
D gene: NA
V gene: TRBV21-1
clone size: NA
CDR3 length: 16
CDR3 DNA: TGTGCCAGCAGCTTTAGTAGGGCAGGGAAGAAGAACGAGCAGTACTTC
CDR3 protein: CASSFSRAGKKNEQYF

J gene: TRBJ1-5
D gene: NA
V gene: TRBV7-2
clone size: NA
CDR3 length: 13
CDR3 DNA: TGTGCCAGCAGCTTAGAGGGTATGCAGCCCCAGCATTTT
CDR3 protein: CASSLEGMQPQHF

J gene: TRBJ2-1
D gene: NA
V gene: TRBV7-8
clone size: NA
CDR3 length: 13
CDR3 DNA: TGTGCCAGCAGCTTAGTCGTCGAAAATGAGCAGTTCTTC
CDR3 protein: CASSLVVENEQFF

J gene: TRBJ2-1
D gene: TRBD2
V gene: TRBV6-5
clone size: NA
CDR3 length: 15
CDR3 DNA: TGTGCCAGCAGTCGACTAGCGGGAGTAACGGATGAGCAGTTCTTC
CDR3 protein: CASSRLAGVTDEQFF

J gene: TRBJ1-4
D gene: NA
V gene: TRBV9
clone size: once
CDR3 length: 13
CDR3 DNA: TGTGCCAGCGGGGGTGGGAGGGGCGAAAAACTGTTTTTT
CDR3 protein: CASGGGRGEKLFF

J gene: TRBJ2-1
D gene: NA
V gene: TRBV7-7
clone size: few
CDR3 length: 13
CDR3 DNA: TGTGCCAGCAGCTTAGACCCAATTGGTGAGCAGTTCTTC
CDR3 protein: CASSLDPIGEQFF

J gene: TRBJ2-7
D gene: TRBD1
V gene: TRBV5-1
clone size: NA
CDR3 length: 13
CDR3 DNA: TGCGCCAGCAGCTTGATCGACAGGGACGAGCAGTACTTC
CDR3 protein: CASSLIDRDEQYF

J gene: TRBJ2-7
D gene: TRBD1
V gene: TRBV4-2
clone size: NA
CDR3 length: 15
CDR3 DNA: TGTGCCAGCAGCCGCCCGGGACAGACCGCCTACGAGCAGTACTTC
CDR3 protein: CASSRPGQTAYEQYF

J gene: TRBJ1-6
D gene: NA
V gene: TRBV7-8
clone size: NA
CDR3 length: 15
CDR3 DNA: TGTGCCAGCAGCGTTTCGGGCAGAGATGATTCACCCCTCCACTTT
CDR3 protein: CASSVSGRDDSPLHF

J gene: TRBJ1-2
D gene: NA
V gene: TRBV6-2/TRBV6-3
clone size: NA
CDR3 length: 13
CDR3 DNA: TGTGCCAGCAGTACCCTCGTGGGGGGCGGCTACACCTTC
CDR3 protein: CASSTLVGGGYTF

J gene: TRBJ1-5
D gene: NA
V gene: TRBV6-5
clone size: NA
CDR3 length: 13
CDR3 DNA: TGTGCCAGCAGTTACGGCACATATCAGCCCCAGCATTTT
CDR3 protein: CASSYGTYQPQHF

J gene: TRBJ1-6
D gene: NA
V gene: TRBV9
clone size: NA
CDR3 length: 15
CDR3 DNA: TGTGCCAGCAGCGTAGACGGGGGATTAGATTCACCCCTCCACTTT
CDR3 protein: CASSVDGGLDSPLHF

J gene: TRBJ1-3
D gene: NA
V gene: TRBV5-1
clone size: NA
CDR3 length: 15
CDR3 DNA: TGCGCCAGCAGCTTGAGAGGCCCCCCTGGAAACACCATATATTTT
CDR3 protein: CASSLRGPPGNTIYF

J gene: TRBJ1-3
D gene: NA
V gene: TRBV7-7
clone size: NA
CDR3 length: 13
CDR3 DNA: TGTGCCAGCAGCCCGGGGCCTGGAAACACCATATATTTT
CDR3 protein: CASSPGPGNTIYF

J gene: TRBJ2-1
D gene: TRBD2
V gene: TRBV9
clone size: NA
CDR3 length: 16
CDR3 DNA: TGTGCCAGCAGCGTAGAGCGGGAGACCTCCTACAATGAGCAGTTCTTC
CDR3 protein: CASSVERETSYNEQFF

J gene: TRBJ1-1
D gene: TRBD1
V gene: TRBV5-1
clone size: NA
CDR3 length: 17
CDR3 DNA: TGCGCCAGCAGCTTGGGAGGCGGGACAGGACCACCACCTGAAGCTTTCTTT
CDR3 protein: CASSLGGGTGPPPEAFF

J gene: TRBJ2-2
D gene: NA
V gene: TRBV2
clone size: NA
CDR3 length: 16
CDR3 DNA: TGTGCCAGCAGTGAACAGGGACCGCCGAACACCGGGGAGCTGTTTTTT
CDR3 protein: CASSEQGPPNTGELFF

J gene: TRBJ1-5
D gene: TRBD1
V gene: TRBV5-1
clone size: NA
CDR3 length: 16
CDR3 DNA: TGCGCCAGAAGGGACAGGGCACTCTATAGCAATCAGCCCCAGCATTTT
CDR3 protein: CARRDRALYSNQPQHF

J gene: TRBJ1-1
D gene: NA
V gene: TRBV11-3
clone size: NA
CDR3 length: 15
CDR3 DNA: TGTGCCAGCAGCCTCCGGGGAGGGACAAACACTGAAGCTTTCTTT
CDR3 protein: CASSLRGGTNTEAFF

J gene: TRBJ2-7
D gene: TRBD2
V gene: TRBV6-6
clone size: few
CDR3 length: 15
CDR3 DNA: TGTGCCAGTGCCTCTATTAGCGGGGCCGCCGGGGAGCAGTACTTC
CDR3 protein: CASASISGAAGEQYF

J gene: TRBJ2-3
D gene: NA
V gene: TRBV14
clone size: NA
CDR3 length: 17
CDR3 DNA: TGTGCCAGCAGCCAAGAAGGGGACACCTTCTCCACAGATACGCAGTATTTT
CDR3 protein: CASSQEGDTFSTDTQYF